Listed here are 17 T cell receptor beta chains from one sample, sequenced in a study of lymphopenia after photon versus proton radiotherapy (dated by TCRdb to between 2018 and 2021). The library was made by the immunoSEQ multiplex PCR assay. TCRdb's version of the immuneACCESS table is confined to in-frame rearrangements and falls short of the full clone set. An unresolved V gene accounts for under half of the shortfall where checked; the remainder is of unknown origin. The sample includes 25,000 to 30,000 clones, with approximately 87% observed a single time. The ten largest clones capture roughly 48% of the sample. This specimen was peripheral blood, taken from a patient treated with proton-based radiotherapy. Every receptor here comes from an older woman with cholangiocarcinoma. Some clones in this sample may be carry-over from other donors' samples.

The chain is built from TRBV4-1 and TRBJ2-2; D possibly corresponds to TRBD1 (6 bases). This CDR3 region has 14 residues. Germline V lookup: CDR1 MGHRA, CDR2 YSYEKL. V was clipped by 1 base and J by 4 bases, with 7 bases between them. CDR3 region: CASSQGQVTGELFF. The CDR3 coding sequence is TGCGCCAGCAGCCAAGGACAGGTCACCGGGGAGCTGTTTTTT.

The chain recombines TRBV5-6 with TRBJ2-1; 11 nucleotides agree with TRBD2. Germline CDR1 is SGHDT and CDR2 is YYEEEE. The CDR3 totals 17 residues. Trimming took 4 bases from V and 6 from J; bases not matched to a gene: 12. The CDR3, as DNA: TGTGCCAGCAGCCGCAAAACTAGCGGGAGATCCCCCAATGAGCAGTTCTTC. It encodes CASSRKTSGRSPNEQFF.

To note about this clone: This CDR3 is also generated by other DNA sequences in the sample. The V call is TRBV19, the J call TRBJ1-5, with D possibly TRBD1 on 5 matching bases. The CDR3 totals 14 residues. V was cut by 1 base and J by 3 bases, with 7 bases left in between. Germline V gene sequence: CDR1 LNHDA, CDR2 SQIVND (reference sequence). The CDR3 DNA reads as TGTGCCAGTAGTATAGCAGGGTCCAATCAGCCCCAGCATTTT. Encoded protein: CASSIAGSNQPQHF.

This chain links TRBV19 with TRBJ2-5; weak D call: TRBD2 (5 bases). There are 14 residues in the CDR3. Deletions cut 4 bases from V and 5 bases from J, with 14 bases between. Germline lookup yields CDR1 LNHDA and CDR2 SQIVND (reference sequence). The CDR3 reads CASSSRGGGETQYF. CDR3 in DNA: TGTGCCAGTAGTAGCCGTGGCGGCGGGGAGACCCAGTACTTC.

The chain has TRBV11-2 and TRBJ2-3; no firm D call. V shed 0 bases and J shed 10 bases, with 8 bases lying between them. CDR1 and CDR2 from the germline V gene are SGHAT and FQNNGV. The CDR3 extends over 12 amino acids. This chain's CDR3 is CASSLDSRAQYF. The CDR3 DNA reads TGTGCCAGCAGCTTAGACTCGAGAGCGCAGTATTTT.

This rearrangement joins TRBV5-5 to TRBJ2-1, with a possible D match to TRBD2 (5 bases). Germline CDR1 is SGHKS and CDR2 is YYEKEE (reference sequence). The CDR3 is 15 amino acids. Trimming removed 0 bases at V and 0 bases at J, with 7 bases between. DNA of the CDR3: TGTGCCAGCAGCTTGGGTGGGAGCTCCTACAATGAGCAGTTCTTC. Translating it yields CASSLGGSSYNEQFF.

This clone has only a few counts. The genes are TRBV2 and TRBJ2-7; TRBD2 is a possible D gene (5 bases). The germline CDR1 and CDR2 sequences are SNHLY and FYNNEI. CDR3 size: 14 residues. V was shortened by 2 bases and J by 3 bases, with 11 bases between the two germline ends. CDR3 amino acids: CASSEMTGIYEQYF. The CDR3 region has the DNA TGTGCCAGCAGTGAAATGACGGGAATCTACGAGCAGTACTTC.

The gene calls are TRBV6-1 and TRBJ1-3, with 8 nucleotides matching TRBD1. V trimming: 5 bases; J trimming: 2 bases; junction bases outside the gene matches: 8. CDR1 is MNHNS and CDR2 is SASEGT in the germline V gene. The CDR3 runs 16 residues. The CDR3 nucleotides read TGTGCCAGCAGTCAAGGACAGGGCTTAGCTGGAAACACCATATATTTT. Amino acids: CASSQGQGLAGNTIYF.

V is TRBV4-3 and J is TRBJ2-2; 10 nucleotides match TRBD2. CDR1 and CDR2 from the germline V gene are LGHNA and YSLEER. The CDR3 runs to 18 residues. The V gene end was trimmed by 0 bases and the J gene end by 4 bases; junction bases not matched to a gene: 8. The CDR3 protein is CASSQEGGLASFTGELFF. CDR3 bases: TGCGCCAGCAGCCAAGAAGGGGGACTAGCGAGCTTCACCGGGGAGCTGTTTTTT.

The V and J genes are TRBV7-7 and TRBJ2-1; TRBD2 matches 13 bases. V was pared by 4 bases and J by 9 bases, with 12 bases of the junction left unmatched. The CDR3 sequence is 17 residues long. Germline CDR1 is SSHAT and CDR2 is FNYEAQ (reference sequence). CDR3 sequence (DNA): TGTGCCAGCAGCTCACACGGACTAGCGGGAGAAGTAGGTGAGCAGTTCTTC. This gives the protein CASSSHGLAGEVGEQFF.

The V gene is TRBV6-4, the J gene TRBJ1-1; D remains unclear. The CDR3 is made up of 13 amino acids. Germline CDR1 reads MRHNA; CDR2 reads SNTAGT. V gave up 0 bases and J gave up 1 base, with 3 bases separating them. The CDR3 sequence: CASSDSWNTEAFF. CDR3 DNA sequence: TGTGCCAGCAGTGACTCCTGGAACACTGAAGCTTTCTTT.

The rearrangement uses TRBV7-9 and TRBJ1-1; 7 nucleotides agree with TRBD1. After removal of 6 bases from V and 0 bases from J, the junction contained 4 bases not matched to a gene. There are 14 residues in the CDR3. Germline V lookup: CDR1 SEHNR, CDR2 FQNEAQ (reference sequence). The CDR3 protein is CASSFRGLNTEAFF. The CDR3 region has the DNA TGTGCCAGCAGTTTCAGGGGGTTGAACACTGAAGCTTTCTTT.

The chain uses TRBV5-4 and TRBJ2-3; the match to TRBD2 covers 8 bases. The junction had 5 bases not matched to a gene; V was cut back by 2 bases and J by 0 bases. Germline V lookup: CDR1 SGHNT, CDR2 YYREEE (reference sequence). CDR3 length equals 16 residues. Here the CDR3 reads CASSFMRGVSTDTQYF. The CDR3 DNA is TGTGCCAGCAGCTTTATGCGGGGGGTTAGCACAGATACGCAGTATTTT.

This clone came up a few times. The genes are TRBV6-5 and TRBJ2-7; tentatively, D is TRBD2 (5 bases). Trimming removed 0 bases from V and 3 bases from J, with 15 bases in between. CDR1 MNHEY and CDR2 SVGAGI come from the germline V gene. The CDR3 extends over 16 amino acids. The CDR3 DNA sequence: TGTGCCAGCAGTTACTCCCTCACCGGGGAGAACTACGAGCAGTACTTC. This translates into CASSYSLTGENYEQYF.

The chain combines TRBV7-9 with TRBJ2-1; D assignment may be TRBD1 or TRBD2 (5 bases each). The CDR3 totals 15 residues. Germline CDR1 SEHNR, CDR2 FQNEAQ (reference sequence). Trimming took 8 bases from V and 6 from J, leaving 20 bases between them. CDR3 region: CASLLGATEANEQFF. CDR3 bases: TGTGCCAGCCTACTAGGGGCTACCGAAGCCAATGAGCAGTTCTTC.

This chain uses TRBV5-1 with TRBJ2-5, with D perhaps matching TRBD2 (6 bases). There are 14 residues in the CDR3. Germline V gene sequence: CDR1 SGHRS, CDR2 YFSETQ. Trimming stripped 0 bases from V and 1 base from J, with 7 bases between. The DNA for the CDR3 is TGCGCCAGCAGCTTGGGGGGACTCCAAGAGACCCAGTACTTC. Protein product: CASSLGGLQETQYF.

V is TRBV19 and J is TRBJ1-1; maybe TRBD1 (6 bases). The CDR3 loop spans 15 amino acids. Trimming shortened V by 5 bases and J by 4 bases, and 17 bases separated the two germline ends. CDR1 and CDR2 (germline): LNHDA, SQIVND (reference sequence). CDR3 protein: CASSSMGAGSTEAFF. CDR3 DNA: TGTGCCAGTAGTTCCATGGGGGCGGGGAGCACTGAAGCTTTCTTT.